The 17 T cell receptor beta chains presented below share a single source sample, sequenced in a study of blood T cell repertoires in COVID-19. The protocol was immunoSEQ multiplex PCR, while the TCRdb copy is restricted to in-frame clones and leaves out a portion. Of nearly 350,000 clones in the sample, around nine tenths were seen once. The sequenced sample was peripheral blood. The source of these receptors is a woman in her late teens or twenties who had recovered from COVID-19.

The V gene is TRBV5-1, the J gene TRBJ1-1; no definite D call. Germline V gene lookup returns CDR1 SGHRS and CDR2 YFSETQ. The CDR3 consists of 14 residues. V was trimmed by 4 bases and J by 5 bases, leaving 15 bases between them. The CDR3, as DNA: TGCGCCAGCAGCCAAACACCCGAAGTGACTGAAGCTTTCTTT. Protein product: CASSQTPEVTEAFF.

The V and J genes are TRBV4-3 and TRBJ1-2; D is perhaps TRBD1 (6 bases). The germline V and J ends were trimmed by 2 bases and 7 bases, with 26 bases remaining between them. In germline, CDR1 is LGHNA, CDR2 YSLEER. CDR3 length equals 18 residues. The CDR3, as DNA: TGCGCCAGCAGCCAATACGTGGCAGGGGTTATTGGCGACCCTGGCTACACCTTC. Translating gives CASSQYVAGVIGDPGYTF.

The CDR3 loop is CASSLSYSLEYEQYV. In DNA form, the CDR3 reads TGTGCCAGCAGCCTAAGTTACTCTCTCGAATACGAGCAGTACGTC. V is TRBV5-5 and J is TRBJ2-7; D uncertain. The V end lost 4 bases, the J end lost 4 bases, and 18 bases lay between the germline ends. CDR3 size: 15 residues. Germline assignment: CDR1 SGHKS and CDR2 YYEKEE (reference sequence).

The chain employs TRBV10-2 and TRBJ2-7; 10 bases align to TRBD2. Losses at the gene ends were 6 bases for V and 1 base for J; bases not matched to a gene: 3. Germline CDR1 is WSHSY and CDR2 is SAAADI. CDR3 size: 14 residues. Here the CDR3 reads CASSQTSGSYEQYV. The CDR3 DNA reads as TGCGCCAGCAGCCAGACTAGCGGGTCCTACGAGCAGTACGTC.

This clone was detected only once. This chain links TRBV3-1 (or the pseudogene TRBV3-2) with TRBJ2-1, with D hard to call. V lost 4 bases and J 7 bases, leaving 17 bases between the germline ends. The germline V gene has CDR1 LGHDT and CDR2 YNNKEL (reference sequence). The CDR3 loop spans 15 amino acids. CDR3 sequence (DNA): TGTGCCAGCAGCCTCAACCAGCGCGCCTCGAATGAGCAGTTCTTC. Its protein is CASSLNQRASNEQFF.

The rearrangement uses TRBV2 and TRBJ2-7, with TRBD2 identical over 12 bases. V was pared by 3 bases and J by 6 bases, with 3 bases of the junction left unmatched. Germline values: CDR1 SNHLY, CDR2 FYNNEI. CDR3 length: 14 residues. The CDR3 coding sequence is TGTGCCAGCAGTGACCCGGGACTAGCGGGCGAGCAGTACGTC. This encodes CASSDPGLAGEQYV.

The gene calls are TRBV9 and TRBJ1-1; 9 bases are a match to TRBD1. The CDR3 covers 14 residues. The V and J ends lost 5 bases and 1 base, in that order; junction bases with no gene match: 3. Per germline, CDR1 SGDLS and CDR2 YYNGEE. The CDR3 loop is CASRGQGRNTEAFF. The CDR3 region has the DNA TGTGCCAGCAGGGGACAGGGACGGAACACTGAAGCTTTCTTT. Supplemented by reference TRBV9 and TRBJ1-1, the full variable domain reads DSGVTQTPKHLITATGQRVTLRCSPRSGDLSVYWYQQSLDQGLQFLIQYYNGEERAKGNILERFSAQQFPDLHSELNLSSLELGDSALYFCASRGQGRNTEAFFGQGTRLTVV.

This chain links TRBV18 with TRBJ1-5, with TRBD1 as a possible D gene (6 bases). Trimming removed 3 bases from V and 1 base from J, with 10 bases in between. This CDR3 is built from 15 residues. Germline loops: CDR1 KGHSH, CDR2 LQKENI. The DNA of the CDR3 is TGTGCCAGCTCACCTAAACAGGGCAGCAATCAGCCCCAGCATTTT. Translated: CASSPKQGSNQPQHF.

This chain links TRBV30 with TRBJ1-2; D is unresolved. The CDR3 contains 13 residues. Germline CDR1 is GTSNPN and CDR2 is SVGIG (reference sequence). V shed 7 bases and J shed 1 base, with 13 bases lying between them. The CDR3 coding sequence is TGTGCCTTCTTACTGCAGGATAACTATGGCTACACCTTC. The encoded protein is CAFLLQDNYGYTF.

This chain links TRBV11-3 with TRBJ2-1; TRBD2 is a possible D gene (6 bases). This CDR3 contains 14 residues. Germline V gene data show CDR1 as SGHNT and CDR2 as YENEEA. Trimming shortened V by 4 bases and J by 2 bases, and 9 bases separated the two germline ends. The CDR3 DNA is TGTGCCAGCAGCTCTCGCGGGACCTACAATGAGCAGTTCTTC. Protein product: CASSSRGTYNEQFF.

V is TRBV5-1 and J is TRBJ2-1, with 14 bases matching TRBD2. The CDR3 covers 16 residues. V shed 3 bases and J 13 bases; nucleotides not matched to a gene: 12. Germline loops: CDR1 SGHRS, CDR2 YFSETQ. Here the CDR3 DNA reads TGCGCCAGCAGCTCTTCTTCCGGGACTAGCGGGAGTGGCCAGTTCTTC. Protein product: CASSSSSGTSGSGQFF.

Worth noting for this clone: Distinct nucleotide sequences in the sample also encode this CDR3. V gene TRBV7-8 combines with J gene TRBJ2-7; D gene ambiguous. The germline CDR1 and CDR2 sequences are SGHVS and FQNEAQ. V was trimmed by 1 base and J by 3 bases, leaving 7 bases between them. The CDR3 is 13 amino acids. CDR3 coding DNA: TGTGCCAGCAGCTTAGGGTCAGGCTACGAGCAGTACGTC. Its protein product is CASSLGSGYEQYV.

The genes are TRBV6-4 and TRBJ2-3; 10 nucleotides match TRBD2. Unmatched junction bases numbered 5, after V lost 2 bases and J lost 6 bases. CDR1 is MRHNA and CDR2 is SNTAGT in the germline V gene. This CDR3 contains 15 residues. The CDR3 DNA sequence: TGTGCCAGCAGTGACGAAGCGGGAGGGTGGGATACGCAGTATTTT. Translation gives CASSDEAGGWDTQYF.

This chain joins TRBV7-9 and TRBJ2-7; tentative D call: TRBD2 (6 bases). V lost 6 bases to trimming and J lost 4 bases, with 13 bases between them. Germline loops: CDR1 SEHNR, CDR2 FQNEAQ (reference sequence). The CDR3 consists of 13 residues. In DNA form, the CDR3 reads TGTGCCAGCAGTAGGAGGGAAACGTACGAGCAGTACGTC. It codes for CASSRRETYEQYV.

This chain links TRBV30 with TRBJ2-2; D ambiguous. The germline CDR1 and CDR2 sequences are GTSNPN and SVGIG (reference sequence). The CDR3 is made up of 12 amino acids. V was pared by 5 bases and J by 8 bases, with 12 bases between. CDR3 region: CAWGKPGGELFF. The CDR3 nucleotides read TGTGCCTGGGGAAAGCCAGGAGGGGAGCTGTTTTTT.

V gene TRBV2 combines with J gene TRBJ1-5; TRBD1 aligns across 7 bases. Trimming took 5 bases from V and 4 from J; bases not matched to a gene: 11. The germline CDR1 and CDR2 sequences are SNHLY and FYNNEI. CDR3 length: 16 residues. The CDR3 sequence: CASSWTGEPINQPQHF. The DNA for the CDR3 is TGTGCCAGCAGTTGGACAGGAGAACCGATTAATCAGCCCCAGCATTTT.

The gene calls are TRBV5-8 and TRBJ1-2; 9 positions match TRBD1. V shed 4 bases and J 7 bases; nucleotides not matched to a gene: 8. The germline V gene encodes CDR1 SGHTS and CDR2 YDEGEE. The CDR3 runs 14 residues. CDR3 bases: TGTGCCAGCAGCAGGCCGGGACAGGGATCTGGCTACACCTTC. It encodes CASSRPGQGSGYTF.